A selection of T cell receptor beta chains follows, all from one sample in a study of Graves' ophthalmopathy and Graves' hyperthyroidism. TCRdb ran MiXCR on the multiplex PCR reads and lists one entry per CDR3 protein. The sample holds just over 600,000 distinct CDR3 sequences, 22% seen once. Sequencing was done on a sample of peripheral blood. The receptors were sampled from a woman younger than 35 with stable Graves' hyperthyroidism. Some clones in this sample may be carry-over from other donors' samples. Each CDR3 is given with its conserved first and last residue. A D gene is named only where the DNA matches it firmly. Not every row has a clone size; where given, it reads once, few, many or a size class.

TRBJ1-6 | TRBV27 | - | - | TGTGCCAGCAAAGGACAGCGGGACTATAATTCACCCCTCCACTTT | CASKGQRDYNSPLHF
TRBJ2-7 | TRBV20-1 | many | - | TGCAGTGCGACCGACACCTTTATCTACGAGCAGTACTTC | CSATDTFIYEQYF
TRBJ2-5 | TRBV5-1 | few | - | TGCGCCAGCTCCCCAACAGTCGGGGCGAGGGAGACCCAGTACTTC | CASSPTVGARETQYF
TRBJ2-2 | TRBV10-1 | - | - | TGCGCCAGCAGTGAAGGGCGAGGGGAGCTGTTTTTT | CASSEGRGELFF
TRBJ2-5 | TRBV29-1 | many | - | TGCAGCGTTGAAGATCACATCCAAGAGACCCAGTACTTC | CSVEDHIQETQYF
TRBJ1-1 | TRBV30 | - | TRBD1 | TGTGCCTGGAGTGACCCTAGACAGGGGAACACTGAAGCTTTCTTT | CAWSDPRQGNTEAFF
TRBJ1-1 | TRBV30 | many | - | TGTGCCTGGAGAATCCCAGCGAGTACTGAAGCTTTCTTT | CAWRIPASTEAFF
TRBJ1-3 | TRBV7-6 | many | - | TGTGCCAGCAGCTCAGGGTATGGAAACACTATATATTTT | CASSSGYGNTIYF
TRBJ2-3 | TRBV6-1 | few | - | TGTGCCAGCAGCGCCGGACTGGCTAAGATAAAAGATACGCAGTATTTT | CASSAGLAKIKDTQYF
TRBJ1-2 | TRBV5-1 | many | - | TGCGCCAGCAGCTTGGAGGGGACGTCCTATGGCTACACCTTC | CASSLEGTSYGYTF
TRBJ1-1 | TRBV30 | - | - | TGTGCCTGGAGTGTAGGGGCAGCGGGCACCACTGAAGCTTTCTTT | CAWSVGAAGTTEAFF
TRBJ1-1 | TRBV11-2 | many | - | TGTGCCAGCAGCTTCTTAAACGGGGGCTTCGGTCTGGGCACTGAAGCTTTCTTT | CASSFLNGGFGLGTEAFF
TRBJ1-6 | TRBV6-1 | many | TRBD1 | TGTGCCAGCAGTGAACCCGGGACAGGGACACCCCTCCACTTT | CASSEPGTGTPLHF
TRBJ2-5 | TRBV20-1 | many | TRBD1 | TGCAGTGCTAGCAGCTACGGGACAGGCCAAGAGACCCAGTACTTC | CSASSYGTGQETQYF
TRBJ2-5 | TRBV6-5 | many | - | TGTGCCAGCAGTTACTCGGGAGAGACCCAGTACTTC | CASSYSGETQYF
TRBJ1-6 | TRBV20-1 | many | - | TGCAGTGCCCGAGGGGATGAGACTAATTCACCCCTCCACTTT | CSARGDETNSPLHF
TRBJ2-5 | TRBV12-5 | many | - | TGTGCTAGTGGTTTTACAGCCCGGGACATCTTATCCCAAGAGACCCAGTACTTC | CASGFTARDILSQETQYF
TRBJ2-2 | TRBV6-5 | many | TRBD1 | TGTGCCAGCAGTTACGGGACAGCCACCGGGGAGCTGTTTTTT | CASSYGTATGELFF
TRBJ2-7 | TRBV6-1 | many | - | TGTGCCAGCAGTGAAGGGACTGGACAGAGCAGACCCTACGAGCAGTACTTC | CASSEGTGQSRPYEQYF
TRBJ2-2 | TRBV30 | many | - | TGTGCCTGGAGCAAAGACAGCCTTAGGGCGGTGTTTTTT | CAWSKDSLRAVFF
TRBJ1-1 | TRBV10-3 | - | - | TGTGCCATCAGTGAGGGCCCTATGAACACTGAAGCTTTCTTT | CAISEGPMNTEAFF
TRBJ1-5 | TRBV2 | - | TRBD1 | TGTGCCAGCAGTGGTCCCGGGACAGGGGGCAATCAGCCCCAGCATTTT | CASSGPGTGGNQPQHF
TRBJ1-5 | TRBV6-2/TRBV6-3 | many | - | TGTGCCAGCAGTTACCTGACAGCGAATCAGCCCCAGCATTTT | CASSYLTANQPQHF
TRBJ1-2 | TRBV13 | many | - | TGTGCCAGCAGCTTAGAGGGCACAGGCTATGGCTACACCTTC | CASSLEGTGYGYTF
TRBJ1-1 | TRBV12-3/TRBV12-4 | many | - | TGTGCCAGCAGTTGGGGGATGGAAGCTTTCTTT | CASSWGMEAFF
TRBJ1-5 | TRBV25-1 | - | TRBD1 | TGTGCCAGCAGGGACAGGAGCAATAGCAATCAGCCCCAGCATTTT | CASRDRSNSNQPQHF
TRBJ2-7 | TRBV20-1 | many | TRBD2 | TGCAGTGCTAGGTACCCTAGCGGATACTACGAGCAGTACTTC | CSARYPSGYYEQYF
TRBJ1-1 | TRBV7-3 | many | - | TGTGCCAGCAGCTTAAAGCGGGGTCACACTGAAGCTTTCTTT | CASSLKRGHTEAFF
TRBJ1-2 | TRBV6-1 | - | - | TGTGCCAGCAAACCCGCGGGGGCGGTTGGCTACACCTTC | CASKPAGAVGYTF
TRBJ2-5 | TRBV6-2/TRBV6-3 | many | TRBD2 | TGTGCCAGCAGTTACTCGATACTAGCGGGGGTCCTTACTCAAGAGACCCAGTACTTC | CASSYSILAGVLTQETQYF
TRBJ1-5 | TRBV20-1 | many | TRBD1 | TGCAGTGCTCATGACAGGGGTGGGAATCAGCCCCAGCATTTT | CSAHDRGGNQPQHF
TRBJ2-2 | TRBV20-1 | many | - | TGCAGTGCTAGAGATCGGGAAGGCTTAGTCGGGGAGCTGTTTTTT | CSARDREGLVGELFF
TRBJ1-5 | TRBV27 | many | - | TGTGCCAGCAGTTTCGGTTCGGTTCAGCCCCAGCATTTT | CASSFGSVQPQHF
TRBJ2-2 | TRBV19 | - | - | TGTGCCAGTACCCCGACCAGGGGCACCGGGGAGCTGTTTTTT | CASTPTRGTGELFF
TRBJ2-2 | TRBV11-2 | - | - | TGTGCCAGCCTCAAAGGGGACATTCGAAACACCGGGGAGCTGTTTTTT | CASLKGDIRNTGELFF
TRBJ1-2 | TRBV18 | few | TRBD1 | TGTGCCAGCTCACCCGAGCGACAGGGGGCTACGGCGGGTGGCTACACCTTC | CASSPERQGATAGGYTF
TRBJ1-6 | TRBV19 | many | - | TGTGCCAGTACTCCGGGACGGGGGAGCTCCTATAATTCACCCCTCCACTTT | CASTPGRGSSYNSPLHF
TRBJ2-2 | TRBV12-3/TRBV12-4 | many | - | TGTGCCAGCAGTTTACAGGCGTTCACCGGGGAGCTGTTTTTT | CASSLQAFTGELFF
TRBJ1-1 | TRBV10-3 | few | - | TGTGCCATCAGTGAACGGACAGCCAACACTGAAGCTTTCTTT | CAISERTANTEAFF
TRBJ2-5 | TRBV2 | - | - | TGTGCCAGCGGCCAGGTGGCGGATACCCAGTACTTC | CASGQVADTQYF
TRBJ1-5 | TRBV6-1 | - | - | TGTGCCAGCAGTGAATCGGGGGGGCGGGTTCGCAATCAGCCCCAGCATTTT | CASSESGGRVRNQPQHF
TRBJ2-5 | TRBV5-1 | many | - | TGCGCCAGCAGGATTGCGGAAGAGACCCAGTACTTC | CASRIAEETQYF
TRBJ1-1 | TRBV6-1 | once | - | TGTGCCTTAAGGGGATACGGTAGCACTGAAGCTTTCTTT | CALRGYGSTEAFF
TRBJ2-3 | TRBV20-1 | - | - | TGCAGTGCCGAACAGGGAACAGATACGCAGTATTTT | CSAEQGTDTQYF
TRBJ2-7 | TRBV2 | - | - | TGTGCCAGCAGAGCTGCCGGAAAACCCTACGAGCAGTACTTC | CASRAAGKPYEQYF
TRBJ1-3 | TRBV2 | many | - | TGTGCCAGCAGTGAAGAGGGGCTACCTGGAAACACCATATATTTT | CASSEEGLPGNTIYF
TRBJ1-5 | TRBV19 | many | TRBD1 | TGTGCCAGTAGTAGGGGACAGAGGCAGGGGTCCAATCAGCCCCAGCATTTT | CASSRGQRQGSNQPQHF
TRBJ2-2 | TRBV6-4 | many | - | TGTGCCAGCAGACCTACTCGCGGACCAACGAACACCGGGGAGCTGTTTTTT | CASRPTRGPTNTGELFF
TRBJ1-2 | TRBV12-3/TRBV12-4 | many | TRBD1 | TGTGCCAGCAGCCCGGGACAGGGGCTCGGGAGGACCTTC | CASSPGQGLGRTF
TRBJ1-5 | TRBV4-1 | - | - | TGCGCCAGCAGCCAAGATTTCACAGCTAATCAGCCCCAGCATTTT | CASSQDFTANQPQHF
TRBJ1-6 | TRBV6-1 | many | - | TGTGCCAGCTACGCGGGGAGGTATAATTCACCCCTCCACTTT | CASYAGRYNSPLHF
TRBJ2-7 | TRBV12-3/TRBV12-4 | many | - | TGTGCCAGCAGTTTGGGCAGGGAATCGTACGAGCAGTACTTC | CASSLGRESYEQYF
TRBJ1-2 | TRBV7-2 | - | - | TGTGCCAGCAGCTTATCGACCCATGGCTACACCTTC | CASSLSTHGYTF
TRBJ2-7 | TRBV4-1 | many | TRBD2 | TGCGCCAGCAGCCAAGGGGCGGGACTAGCAGAACTCGAGCAGTACTTC | CASSQGAGLAELEQYF
TRBJ1-2 | TRBV12-3/TRBV12-4 | - | - | TGTGCCAGCAGTTTAGTGTGGGGGTCTGGCTACACCTTC | CASSLVWGSGYTF
TRBJ1-5 | TRBV19 | many | - | TGTGCCAGTAGTATAGCGTCGTGGGCCGGGCAGCCCCAGCATTTT | CASSIASWAGQPQHF
TRBJ1-2 | TRBV28 | - | - | TGTGCCAGCAGTTTACCTGGACGAGCTAACTATGGCTACACCTTC | CASSLPGRANYGYTF
TRBJ2-7 | TRBV18 | - | - | TGTGCCAGCTCCGAAAGGGTATTCTACGAGCAGTACTTC | CASSERVFYEQYF
TRBJ2-7 | TRBV12-3/TRBV12-4 | - | TRBD1 | TGTGCCAGCAGTCATACAGGGGACCACGAGCAGTACTTC | CASSHTGDHEQYF